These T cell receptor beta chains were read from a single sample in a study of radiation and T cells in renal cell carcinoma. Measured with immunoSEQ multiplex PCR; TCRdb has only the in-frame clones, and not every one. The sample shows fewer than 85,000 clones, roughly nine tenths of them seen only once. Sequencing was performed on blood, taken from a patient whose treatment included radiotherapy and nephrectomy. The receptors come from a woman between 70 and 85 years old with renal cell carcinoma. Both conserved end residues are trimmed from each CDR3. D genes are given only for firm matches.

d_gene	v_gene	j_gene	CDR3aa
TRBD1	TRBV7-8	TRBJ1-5	ASSFWDRGTNQPQH
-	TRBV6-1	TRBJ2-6	ASVSSGANVLT
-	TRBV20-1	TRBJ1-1	SATLGAEAF
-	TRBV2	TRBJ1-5	ASSDTSYTNQPQH
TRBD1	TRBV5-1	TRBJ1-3	ASSASYRGDTIY
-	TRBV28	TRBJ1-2	ASSLSRMGYT
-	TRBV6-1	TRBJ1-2	ASSGTELANYGYT
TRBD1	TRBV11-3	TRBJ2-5	ASTPRDSQETQY
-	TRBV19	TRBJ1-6	ASSIDLGLNSPLH
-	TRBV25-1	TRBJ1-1	ASSALNTEAF
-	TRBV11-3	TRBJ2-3	ASSRAQSTDTQY
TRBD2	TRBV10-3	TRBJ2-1	AIISGGVDEQF
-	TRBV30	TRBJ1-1	AWTQTGTGTEAF
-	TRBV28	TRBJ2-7	ASSFDRYTYEQY
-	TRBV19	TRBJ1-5	ASSAPGGSQPQH
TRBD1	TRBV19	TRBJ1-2	ASSGPGQGLEGYT
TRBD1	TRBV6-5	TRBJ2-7	ASSRTGVSEQY
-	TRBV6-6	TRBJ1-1	ASSLPAAEAF
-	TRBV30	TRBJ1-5	AFGQLNNQPQH
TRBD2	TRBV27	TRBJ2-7	ASSLLREGYEQY
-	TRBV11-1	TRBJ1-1	ASSSRGVNTEAF
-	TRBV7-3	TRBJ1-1	ASSLSMNTEAF
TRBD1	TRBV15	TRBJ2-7	ATSRDTTGGRGEQY